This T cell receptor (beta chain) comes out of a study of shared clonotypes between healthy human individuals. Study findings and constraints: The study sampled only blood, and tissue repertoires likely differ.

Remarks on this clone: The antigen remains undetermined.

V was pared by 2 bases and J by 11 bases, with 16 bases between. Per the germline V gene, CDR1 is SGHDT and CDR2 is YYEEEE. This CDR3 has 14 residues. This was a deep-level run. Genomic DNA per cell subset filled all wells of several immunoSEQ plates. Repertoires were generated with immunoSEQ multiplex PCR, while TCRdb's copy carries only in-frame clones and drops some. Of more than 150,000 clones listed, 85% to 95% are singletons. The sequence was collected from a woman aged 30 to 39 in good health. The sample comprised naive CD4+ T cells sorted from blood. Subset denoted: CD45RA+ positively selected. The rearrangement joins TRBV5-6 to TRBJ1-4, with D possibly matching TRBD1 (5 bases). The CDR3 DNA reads TGTGCCAGCAGCTTCGGTCGGACACGACAGAAACTGTTTTTT. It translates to CASSFGRTRQKLFF.